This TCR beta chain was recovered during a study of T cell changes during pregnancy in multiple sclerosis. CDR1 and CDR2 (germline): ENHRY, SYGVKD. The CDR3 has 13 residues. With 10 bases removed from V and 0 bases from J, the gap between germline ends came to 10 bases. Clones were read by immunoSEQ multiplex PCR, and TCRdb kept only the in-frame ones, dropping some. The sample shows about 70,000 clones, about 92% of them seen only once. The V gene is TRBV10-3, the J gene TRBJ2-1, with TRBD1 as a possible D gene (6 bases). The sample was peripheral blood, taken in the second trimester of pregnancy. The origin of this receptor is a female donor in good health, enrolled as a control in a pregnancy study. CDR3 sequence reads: CATTGSSYNEQFF. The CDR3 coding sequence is TGTGCCACCACAGGGAGCTCCTACAATGAGCAGTTCTTC.